Given below is one T cell receptor beta chain in context. The sample comes from a study of blood T cell repertoires in COVID-19. Study-wide context: Samples representing acute and convalescent COVID-19 were sourced from the United States, Italy and Spain. T cells, B-cell-depleted T cells, or PBMCs supplied cDNA or gDNA.

The study drew participants aged about 18 to 90 years from around 24 US areas. Study processing details: Estimates of nucleated cell counts were drawn from the amplification of reference gene primers. Sequencing was performed with immunoSEQ multiplex PCR; in TCRdb, only in-frame clones are kept and a portion is missing. That table supplies the V and J calls and clone size; D and trimming were determined from the DNA. Altogether around 230,000 clones are present, about 88% being singletons, with the ten largest covering 2.5% to 3%. This TCR derives from a woman aged 25 to 39 who had recovered from COVID-19. Sequencing used PBMCs or T cells enriched from blood (not recorded which).

DNA for the CDR3: TGTGCCAGCAGTGATCACCCGCGCTCTGGAAACACCATATATTTT. Its translation: CASSDHPRSGNTIYF. The chain couples TRBV2 to TRBJ1-3; unclear D gene. This CDR3 has 15 amino acids. The V and J ends lost 3 bases and 0 bases respectively, with 9 bases between them. CDR1 is SNHLY, CDR2 FYNNEI, per germline.